Below are 19 T cell receptor beta chains sequenced from a single sample in a study of blood T cell repertoires in COVID-19. Assay used: immunoSEQ multiplex PCR; TCRdb lists only in-frame clones, some missing. The sample contains 430,000 or so clones, 70% to 90% of which appear only once. Sequenced material: PBMCs or T cells enriched from blood (not recorded which). These receptors came from a woman aged 18-30 years who had been exposed to COVID-19.

This sequence joins TRBV25-1 and TRBJ1-6; D unresolved. Trimming took 9 bases from V and 7 from J, leaving 10 bases between them. The CDR3 has 12 amino acids. Germline V lookup: CDR1 MGHDK, CDR2 SYGVNS. The CDR3 DNA follows: TGTGCCAGTCGGGGAGGGAATTCACCCCTCCACTTT. This codes for CASRGGNSPLHF.

The chain couples TRBV28 to TRBJ1-2; D is ambiguous. Trimming shortened V by 2 bases and J by 2 bases, and 12 bases separated the two germline ends. The V gene's germline CDR1 is MDHEN and CDR2 SYDVKM. This CDR3 is 15 amino acids long. The CDR3, as DNA: TGTGCCAGCAGTTTAAGAGGGTTTGAGAACTATGGCTACACCTTC. It encodes CASSLRGFENYGYTF.

V is TRBV12-5 and J is TRBJ2-2; a weak D match, TRBD2 (6 bases). CDR1 and CDR2 (germline): LGHNT, FRNRAP. Deletions cut 2 bases from V and 6 bases from J, with 16 bases between. This CDR3 comprises 16 residues. The CDR3: CASGLNLGGAPGELFF. The CDR3 DNA follows: TGTGCTAGTGGTTTGAACCTCGGAGGGGCCCCCGGGGAGCTGTTTTTT.

This clone was counted a single time. One junction end does not reproduce the germline sequence, and a read error may be involved. This rearrangement joins TRBV4-1 to TRBJ1-5; D might be TRBD1 (5 bases). The CDR3 spans 17 residues. The V gene's germline CDR1 is MGHRA and CDR2 YSYEKL. For the CDR3, the DNA is TGCGCCAGCAGACAAGATTTAGGGGACTATAGCAATCAGCCCCAGCATTTT. Its translation is CASRQDLGDYSNQPQHF.

The chain carries TRBV7-2 and TRBJ2-7; D gene unclear. This CDR3 is built from 14 residues. The germline V gene has CDR1 SGHTA and CDR2 FQGNSA. V was cut by 0 bases and J by 7 bases, with 13 bases left in between. CDR3 in amino acids: CASSLASDAREQYF. CDR3 DNA: TGTGCCAGCAGCTTAGCTAGTGACGCCAGGGAGCAGTACTTC.

This clone was detected once. The chain carries TRBV21-1 and TRBJ2-3; no check of the table's D call, TRBD1, against the DNA was made. TRBV21-1 is tagged as a pseudogene. The CDR3 loop spans 16 amino acids. The CDR3 DNA reads as TGTGCCAGCAGCCGCGACCAACGGACAGGGGCAGATACGCAGTATTTT. Translation gives CASSRDQRTGADTQYF.

The chain joins TRBV5-1 to TRBJ2-1; a possible D gene is TRBD2 (5 bases). CDR1 and CDR2 from the germline V gene are SGHRS and YFSETQ. Trimming pared 7 bases from V and 9 bases from J, leaving 17 bases between. CDR3 length: 13 amino acids. The DNA for the CDR3 is TGCGCCAGCTCCCCTGGCCCCCGGGGTGAGCAGTTCTTC. It codes for CASSPGPRGEQFF. Full variable domain (rest looked up from reference TRBV5-1 and TRBJ2-1): KAGVTQTPRYLIKTRGQQVTLSCSPISGHRSVSWYQQTPGQGLQFLFEYFSETQRNKGNFPGRFSGRQFSNSRSEMNVSTLELGDSALYLCASSPGPRGEQFFGPGTRLTVL.

The V call is TRBV27, the J call TRBJ2-5, with 7 nucleotides matching TRBD1. Germline loops: CDR1 MNHEY, CDR2 SMNVEV (reference sequence). This CDR3 is 13 amino acids long. With V trimmed by 2 bases and J by 6 bases, 3 bases remained unmatched. The CDR3 is CASSLNRGKTQYF. CDR3 DNA: TGTGCCAGCAGTTTAAACAGGGGAAAGACCCAGTACTTC.

The chain has TRBV19 and TRBJ2-6, with 7 nucleotides matching TRBD1. With V trimmed by 7 bases and J by 1 base, 4 bases remained unmatched. This CDR3 spans 15 amino acids. Germline CDR1 reads LNHDA; CDR2 reads SQIVND (reference sequence). CDR3 loop: CASTDRRSGANVLTF. The CDR3 bases are TGTGCCAGTACGGACAGGCGATCTGGGGCCAACGTCCTGACTTTC. Based on the CDR3 plus reference TRBV19 and TRBJ2-6, the full variable domain is DGGITQSPKYLFRKEGQNVTLSCEQNLNHDAMYWYRQDPGQGLRLIYYSQIVNDFQKGDIAEGYSVSREKKESFPLTVTSAQKNPTAFYLCASTDRRSGANVLTFGAGSRLTVL.

This clone has just a few counts. V usage is TRBV3-1 (or the pseudogene TRBV3-2) and J usage is TRBJ2-7; D gene uncertain. The CDR3 totals 12 residues. The germline gives CDR1 LGHDT, CDR2 YNNKEL (reference sequence). V gave up 5 bases and J gave up 5 bases, with 10 bases separating them. For the CDR3, the DNA is TGTGCCAGCAGCGCCCATGAGGACGAGCAGTACTTC. Encoded protein: CASSAHEDEQYF.

The CDR3: CASRGLGTNEQFF. In nucleotides, the CDR3 is TGTGCCAGCAGGGGGCTTGGGACTAATGAGCAGTTCTTC. This chain links TRBV6-5 with TRBJ2-1, with a weak D call TRBD2 (6 bases). V was clipped by 6 bases and J by 7 bases, with 13 bases between them. This CDR3 has 13 amino acids. Germline assignment: CDR1 MNHEY and CDR2 SVGAGI.

This clone was found once. This chain links TRBV3-1 (or the pseudogene TRBV3-2) with TRBJ1-5; tentatively, D is TRBD1 (5 bases). This CDR3 contains 14 residues. V was pared by 1 base and J by 7 bases, with 11 bases between. CDR1 is LGHDT and CDR2 is YNNKEL in the germline V gene (reference sequence). The CDR3 region has the DNA TGTGCCAGCAGCCAAGTCGGGGGGACCCAGCCCCAGCATTTT. It is translated as CASSQVGGTQPQHF.

The V and J genes are TRBV29-1 and TRBJ2-7, with 10 bases that match TRBD1. The CDR3 contains 16 residues. Trimming at V came to 1 base and at J to 3 bases, leaving 9 bases not matched to a gene. CDR1 and CDR2 (germline): SQVTM, ANQGSEA. CDR3 bases: TGCAGCGTTGAAGCCTACTCGACAGGGGGCGGCTACGAGCAGTACTTC. It is translated as CSVEAYSTGGGYEQYF.

The chain employs TRBV3-1 (or the pseudogene TRBV3-2) and TRBJ2-1; 10 bases are a match to TRBD2. This CDR3 has 21 residues. CDR1 and CDR2 (germline): LGHDT, YNNKEL (reference sequence). Trimming took 0 bases from V and 2 from J; bases not matched to a gene: 16. The CDR3 nucleotides read TGTGCCAGCAGCCAAGAGAGTTGGGCTAGCGGGGGTTTTAATCCCTACAATGAGCAGTTCTTC. Amino acids: CASSQESWASGGFNPYNEQFF.

The genes are TRBV5-1 and TRBJ2-7, with 16 bases lining up with TRBD2. V trimming: 5 bases; J trimming: 2 bases; junction bases outside the gene matches: 7. In germline, CDR1 is SGHRS, CDR2 YFSETQ. There are 17 residues in the CDR3. This chain's CDR3 is CASSFHGTSGRAYEQYF. The CDR3 DNA reads as TGCGCCAGCAGTTTCCATGGGACTAGCGGGAGGGCCTACGAGCAGTACTTC.

This clone was recorded only once. The chain uses TRBV27 and TRBJ1-2; a possible D gene is TRBD1 (6 bases). Germline V gene sequence: CDR1 MNHEY, CDR2 SMNVEV (reference sequence). CDR3 size: 13 residues. V gave up 0 bases and J gave up 8 bases, with 10 bases separating them. The CDR3 DNA reads as TGTGCCAGCAGTTTATCAGGAGGACAGGGCTACACCTTC. It codes for CASSLSGGQGYTF.

The chain employs TRBV5-1 and TRBJ1-6; TRBD1 might be the D (5 bases). The CDR3 spans 18 residues. Germline assignment: CDR1 SGHRS and CDR2 YFSETQ. Trimming took 4 bases from V and 0 from J, leaving 17 bases between them. CDR3: CASSRNQGSSSYNSPLHF. CDR3 DNA sequence: TGCGCCAGCAGCCGCAACCAGGGAAGTAGCTCCTATAATTCACCCCTCCACTTT.

The rearrangement joins TRBV28 to TRBJ2-7; perhaps TRBD2 as D (7 bases). Germline-derived CDR1 and CDR2 are MDHEN and SYDVKM. CDR3 size: 16 residues. Trimming pared 6 bases from V and 6 bases from J, leaving 24 bases between. CDR3 protein: CASSPGAAGGRVEQYF. The CDR3 nucleotides are TGTGCCAGCAGCCCAGGGGCGGCCGGCGGGAGAGTCGAGCAGTACTTC.

This clone appeared once. The chain is built from TRBV12-5 and TRBJ2-5; 10 bases match TRBD1. The germline gives CDR1 LGHNT, CDR2 FRNRAP. V trimming: 0 bases; J trimming: 5 bases; junction bases outside the gene matches: 3. The CDR3 runs to 15 residues. CDR3 loop: CASGLVGQGEETQYF. As DNA, the CDR3 is TGTGCTAGTGGTTTGGTCGGACAGGGGGAGGAGACCCAGTACTTC.